The 20 T cell receptor beta chains in this list originate from one sample, sequenced in a study of blood T cell repertoires in COVID-19. Clones were read by immunoSEQ multiplex PCR, and TCRdb kept only the in-frame ones, dropping some. The profile shows approximately 230,000 clones, roughly 87% of them singletons. Material: peripheral blood. The receptors stem from a young man with active or convalescent COVID-19.

The chain employs TRBV27 and TRBJ2-7, with 13 bases that match TRBD2. After removal of 6 bases from V and 7 bases from J, the junction contained 9 bases not matched to a gene. The CDR3 is 15 residues long. Germline V lookup: CDR1 MNHEY, CDR2 SMNVEV (reference sequence). CDR3 nucleotide sequence: TGTGCCAGCAGCCAACTAGCGGGAGGGTTTCGTGAGCAGTACTTC. Translating gives CASSQLAGGFREQYF.

The genes are TRBV28 and TRBJ2-4, with TRBD2 identical over 12 bases. CDR1 and CDR2 (germline): MDHEN, SYDVKM. The CDR3 is made up of 14 amino acids. Trimming cost V 10 bases and J 8 bases; bases outside gene matches: 9. CDR3 bases: TGTGCCACCAACCGACTAGCGGGAGCGGACATTCAGTACTTC. This sequence encodes CATNRLAGADIQYF.

The chain carries TRBV10-3 and TRBJ2-3; 13 bases fit TRBD2. This CDR3 has 15 residues. V was pared by 7 bases and J by 4 bases, with 5 bases of the junction left unmatched. The germline CDR1 and CDR2 sequences are ENHRY and SYGVKD. The CDR3 nucleotides read TGTGCCATCACTCGGACTAGCGGGAGCCCAGATACGCAGTATTTT. Translating it yields CAITRTSGSPDTQYF.

This clone appeared a single time. The chain links TRBV7-9 to TRBJ1-5; 9 bases are shared with TRBD1. The V gene's germline CDR1 is SEHNR and CDR2 FQNEAQ (reference sequence). J was trimmed by 0 bases and V by 5 bases; bases with no gene match: 8. The CDR3 is made up of 17 amino acids. Here the CDR3 reads CASSPWTGAPSNQPQHF. CDR3 nucleotide sequence: TGTGCCAGCAGCCCTTGGACAGGGGCGCCTAGCAATCAGCCCCAGCATTTT.

The chain links TRBV7-2 to TRBJ1-1; D might be TRBD1 (6 bases). This CDR3 spans 14 amino acids. Trimming removed 2 bases from V and 5 bases from J, with 12 bases in between. Germline loops: CDR1 SGHTA, CDR2 FQGNSA. The CDR3 DNA sequence: TGTGCCAGCAGCTTATTTGGGGGCGGTACTGAAGCTTTCTTT. Encoded protein: CASSLFGGGTEAFF.

The rearrangement links TRBV7-3 to TRBJ2-1; no definite D call. In germline, CDR1 is SGHTA, CDR2 FQGTGA. This CDR3 is built from 14 residues. V lost 3 bases to trimming and J lost 0 bases, with 6 bases between them. The CDR3 loop is CASSLKSSYNEQFF. The CDR3 nucleotides read TGTGCCAGCAGCTTGAAGAGCTCCTACAATGAGCAGTTCTTC.

The chain is built from TRBV5-1 and TRBJ2-3; TRBD2 matches at 9 bases. Per the germline V gene, CDR1 is SGHRS and CDR2 is YFSETQ. V dropped 0 bases and J dropped 2; count of bases not matched to a gene: 7. The CDR3 consists of 17 residues. The CDR3 DNA is TGCGCCAGCAGCTTGGACCCGGGACTAGCCCACACAGATACGCAGTATTTT. It specifies CASSLDPGLAHTDTQYF. The variable domain in full, with the rest retrieved from reference TRBV5-1 and TRBJ2-3, is KAGVTQTPRYLIKTRGQQVTLSCSPISGHRSVSWYQQTPGQGLQFLFEYFSETQRNKGNFPGRFSGRQFSNSRSEMNVSTLELGDSALYLCASSLDPGLAHTDTQYFGPGTRLTVL.

The rearrangement uses TRBV27 and TRBJ1-3, with D unclear. The CDR3 consists of 13 residues. Germline assignment: CDR1 MNHEY and CDR2 SMNVEV (reference sequence). Trimming stripped 5 bases from V and 5 bases from J, with 10 bases between. The CDR3 sequence: CASSPTYRNTIYF. CDR3 coding DNA: TGTGCCAGCAGTCCCACATACAGAAACACCATATATTTT.

There are a few counts of this clone. The rearrangement uses TRBV5-1 and TRBJ2-1; possibly TRBD2 for D (6 bases). The CDR3 contains 13 residues. The germline CDR1 and CDR2 sequences are SGHRS and YFSETQ. V was trimmed by 0 bases and J by 9 bases, leaving 10 bases between them. The CDR3 DNA reads as TGCGCCAGCAGCTTGGCCGCCGGGGGTGAGCAGTTCTTC. The encoded protein is CASSLAAGGEQFF.

This clone appeared many times. The V gene is TRBV7-3, the J gene TRBJ1-2; perhaps TRBD1 as D (5 bases). The CDR3 runs 13 residues. V lost 5 bases and J 8 bases, leaving 15 bases between the germline ends. Germline CDR1 and CDR2: SGHTA and FQGTGA. The CDR3 DNA follows: TGTGCCAGCAGCCCAGATTCAGGGTTGGGCTACACCTTC. Protein sequence: CASSPDSGLGYTF.

The chain employs TRBV11-3 and TRBJ2-1; 8 bases match TRBD2. Germline V gene sequence: CDR1 SGHNT, CDR2 YENEEA. CDR3 length: 16 residues. V shed 0 bases and J 6 bases; nucleotides not matched to a gene: 7. CDR3: CASSLDQGGGSNEQFF. The CDR3 nucleotides read TGTGCCAGCAGCTTAGATCAGGGCGGGGGGAGCAATGAGCAGTTCTTC.

This chain links TRBV7-9 with TRBJ1-1, with 7 nucleotides matching TRBD1. The germline V gene has CDR1 SEHNR and CDR2 FQNEAQ (reference sequence). The CDR3 spans 13 residues. Trimming took 3 bases from V and 6 from J; bases not matched to a gene: 4. CDR3 coding DNA: TGTGCCAGCAGCTTGACAGGGTGGCCTGAAGCTTTCTTT. Protein sequence: CASSLTGWPEAFF. The variable domain in full, completed from reference TRBV7-9 and TRBJ1-1, reads DTGVSQNPRHKITKRGQNVTFRCDPISEHNRLYWYRQTLGQGPEFLTYFQNEAQLEKSRLLSDRFSAERPKGSFSTLEIQRTEQGDSAMYLCASSLTGWPEAFFGQGTRLTVV.

This chain joins TRBV29-1 and TRBJ1-4, with no clear D. CDR1 and CDR2 (germline): SQVTM, ANQGSEA. The CDR3 is 13 residues long. V was cut by 3 bases and J by 5 bases, with 10 bases left in between. In nucleotides, the CDR3 is TGCAGCGTTGATGCGGGCGGAAATGAAAAACTGTTTTTT. Translating gives CSVDAGGNEKLFF.

This clone came up many times. This chain uses TRBV7-2 with TRBJ1-3, with D perhaps TRBD1 (5 bases). The CDR3 is 18 residues long. Per germline, CDR1 SGHTA and CDR2 FQGNSA. Trimming stripped 2 bases from V and 0 bases from J, with 17 bases between. CDR3 protein: CASSLSAVGGPSGNTIYF. The CDR3 DNA reads as TGTGCCAGCAGCTTAAGTGCCGTGGGGGGTCCCTCTGGAAACACCATATATTTT. The complete variable domain, with remaining parts taken from reference TRBV7-2 and TRBJ1-3, reads GAGVSQSPSNKVTEKGKDVELRCDPISGHTALYWYRQSLGQGLEFLIYFQGNSAPDKSGLPSDRFSAERTGGSVSTLTIQRTQQEDSAVYLCASSLSAVGGPSGNTIYFGEGSWLTVV.

This chain uses TRBV4-1 with TRBJ1-2, with a possible D match to TRBD1 (5 bases). This CDR3 has 15 amino acids. The germline gives CDR1 MGHRA, CDR2 YSYEKL. Trimming stripped 1 base from V and 6 bases from J, with 15 bases between. CDR3 protein: CASSQAYRPGNGYTF. The CDR3 DNA reads TGCGCCAGCAGCCAAGCGTACAGGCCGGGCAATGGCTACACCTTC.

This sequence joins TRBV1 and TRBJ1-5. TRBV1 is deemed a pseudogene. The CDR3 covers 19 residues. In nucleotides, the CDR3 is TGCACCAGCAGCCAAGATGCGCCGCCAGGGAGGAACGGGAGTCAGCCCCAGCATTTT. Encoded protein: CTSSQDAPPGRNGSQPQHF.

The chain recombines TRBV5-4 with TRBJ1-1; D is unclear. V shed 0 bases and J shed 0 bases, with 6 bases lying between them. The CDR3 sequence is 14 residues long. Germline V gives CDR1 SGHNT, CDR2 YYREEE (reference sequence). CDR3 DNA: TGTGCCAGCAGCTTGGCCGTAGTGAACACTGAAGCTTTCTTT. It encodes CASSLAVVNTEAFF.

The genes are TRBV5-1 and TRBJ2-1, with 10 bases lining up with TRBD2. The germline gives CDR1 SGHRS, CDR2 YFSETQ. This CDR3 spans 17 amino acids. Trimming at V came to 2 bases and at J to 12 bases, leaving 17 bases not matched to a gene. The CDR3 sequence is CASSFGPMGSSGRSQFF. CDR3 coding DNA: TGCGCCAGCAGCTTCGGGCCTATGGGGTCTAGCGGGAGATCGCAGTTCTTC.

The chain employs TRBV13 and TRBJ1-1; 7 nucleotides line up with TRBD1. Germline-derived CDR1 and CDR2 are PRHDT and FYEKMQ (reference sequence). Germline trimming cut 5 bases from V and 11 bases from J; bases unmatched to any gene: 14. The CDR3 sequence is 14 residues long. The CDR3 spells CASSPRSREGAAFF. The CDR3 coding sequence is TGTGCCAGCAGCCCCAGATCCCGCGAGGGGGCGGCTTTCTTT.

The chain is built from TRBV7-9 and TRBJ2-1; 10 nucleotides line up with TRBD2. After removal of 5 bases from V and 0 bases from J, the junction contained 4 bases not matched to a gene. The CDR3 spans 16 residues. Looked up from germline, CDR1 is SEHNR and CDR2 is FQNEAQ (reference sequence). CDR3 nucleotide sequence: TGTGCCAGCAGCGGGCCTAGCGGGAGCTCCTACAATGAGCAGTTCTTC. Protein: CASSGPSGSSYNEQFF.